These T cell receptor beta chains were read from a single sample in a study of cytomegalovirus exposure and HLA in healthy donors. Repertoires were generated with immunoSEQ multiplex PCR, while TCRdb's copy carries only in-frame clones and drops some. The sample consists of fewer than 250,000 clones, over 70% of them appearing once. Sequencing was carried out using PBMCs. The receptors were sampled from a woman aged 25-40 years in good health and CMV-seropositive. Both conserved end residues are part of each CDR3. The D gene is left open where the match is weak. A clone size is listed for some rows: how often the clone was seen (once, few, many), or a class if it is expanded.

v_call,d_call,clone_size,j_call,cdr3_nt,cdr3_aa
TRBV11-2,TRBD1,NA,TRBJ1-2,TGTGCCAGCAGCTTAGTGGAGGGGGCGGTTGGCTACACCTTC,CASSLVEGAVGYTF
TRBV2,NA,NA,TRBJ1-1,TGTGCCAGCAGTGGGGAGGGACCCTGGGCTTTCTTT,CASSGEGPWAFF
TRBV6-6,NA,NA,TRBJ1-5,TGTGCCAGCCAAGACCCGGGCGTCGGTCGTAATCAGCCCCAGCATTTT,CASQDPGVGRNQPQHF
TRBV4-1,TRBD1,few,TRBJ1-2,TGCGCCAGCAGGGGACAGGCTTACTATGGCTACACCTTC,CASRGQAYYGYTF
TRBV27,TRBD2,NA,TRBJ2-7,TGTGCCAGCAGTCCGCGGACTAGCGGCTACGAGCAGTACTTC,CASSPRTSGYEQYF
TRBV27,NA,NA,TRBJ2-1,TGTGCCAGCAGTTTATTCCCTCCGGTCTTCTCCTACAATGAGCAGTTCTTC,CASSLFPPVFSYNEQFF
TRBV11-2,NA,NA,TRBJ2-7,TGTGCCAGCAGCTCCCTGGGGCGTACCTACGAGCAGTACTTC,CASSSLGRTYEQYF
TRBV4-1,NA,NA,TRBJ1-3,TGCGCCAGCAGCTTGTCAGGAAACACCATATATTTT,CASSLSGNTIYF
TRBV4-1,NA,NA,TRBJ1-5,TGCGCCAGCAGCCAAGATATCGCAGTCTATCAGCCCCAGCATTTT,CASSQDIAVYQPQHF
TRBV6-1,TRBD1,NA,TRBJ1-5,TGTGCCAGCAGTGAGATGGACAGGGGGCTCCAGCATTTT,CASSEMDRGLQHF
TRBV7-2,NA,NA,TRBJ1-2,TGTGCCAGCAGCTTTATCGCCGGTCGAACAGCCTATGGCTACACCTTC,CASSFIAGRTAYGYTF
TRBV12-5,TRBD1,NA,TRBJ1-5,TGTGCTAGTGGTTTGGTACAGGGGGCGTATCAGCCCCAGCATTTT,CASGLVQGAYQPQHF
TRBV4-1,NA,NA,TRBJ2-2,TGCGCCAGCAGCCTAAGCGGTGCGAACACCGGGGAGCTGTTTTTT,CASSLSGANTGELFF
TRBV18,NA,NA,TRBJ2-7,TGTGCCAGCTCACTTTCTGGACAGTCCTACGAGCAGTACTTC,CASSLSGQSYEQYF
TRBV6-1,NA,NA,TRBJ2-4,TGTGCCAGCAGTGAACGAGGGGTTTTAAACATTCAGTACTTC,CASSERGVLNIQYF
TRBV25-1,NA,NA,TRBJ1-4,TGTGCCAGCAGTACAATGGGGCCTTTGGGGTTTGAAAAACTGTTTTTT,CASSTMGPLGFEKLFF
TRBV29-1,TRBD1,NA,TRBJ2-1,TGCAGCGTTGCCGGACAGGGAGGCAATGAGCAGTTCTTC,CSVAGQGGNEQFF
TRBV5-1,TRBD1,few,TRBJ1-4,TGCGCCAGCAGCTCCGGACAGGGATGGACTAATGAAAAACTGTTTTTT,CASSSGQGWTNEKLFF
TRBV6-1,TRBD1,NA,TRBJ2-1,TGTGCCAGCGAAGAGTGGGACAGGGCTTCCAATGAGCAGTTCTTC,CASEEWDRASNEQFF
TRBV5-1,TRBD2,NA,TRBJ2-7,TGCGCCAGCAGCCCGGGGGGTGCTAGCTCCTACGAGCAGTACTTC,CASSPGGASSYEQYF
TRBV6-5,NA,NA,TRBJ1-4,TGTGCCAGCAGTTACGGAAGGGGGAATGAAAAACTGTTTTTT,CASSYGRGNEKLFF
TRBV6-5,NA,NA,TRBJ1-1,TGTGCCAGCAGTTACTCGAAGGGAGGAGCCACTGAAGCTTTCTTT,CASSYSKGGATEAFF
TRBV7-9,NA,NA,TRBJ2-7,TGTGCCAGCAGCTTAGCGGCTGGGATCGACGAGCAGTACTTC,CASSLAAGIDEQYF
TRBV11-1,NA,NA,TRBJ1-1,TGTGCCAGCAGCTTGGGGGGTGCCACTGAAGCTTTCTTT,CASSLGGATEAFF
TRBV25-1,NA,NA,TRBJ2-5,TGTGCCAGCAGGGGTAGGACAATGAAAGAAGAGACCCAGTACTTC,CASRGRTMKEETQYF
TRBV5-1,NA,NA,TRBJ2-2,TGCGCCAGCCGAGTCTCGGGGAGCAGCACCGGGGAGCTGTTTTTT,CASRVSGSSTGELFF
TRBV18,NA,few,TRBJ1-2,TGTGCCAGCTCACCGGGGGCTAACTATGGCTACACCTTC,CASSPGANYGYTF
TRBV30,TRBD1,NA,TRBJ1-1,TGTGCCTGGGACTTGCGCCGGGGACAGGGGAACACTGAAGCTTTCTTT,CAWDLRRGQGNTEAFF
TRBV9,NA,NA,TRBJ2-1,TGTGCCAGCAGCCGCCGGACGGTTGATGAGCAGTTCTTC,CASSRRTVDEQFF
TRBV7-9,TRBD1,once,TRBJ1-1,TGTGCCAGCACCCAGCCCGACAGGGCCACTGAAGCTTTCTTT,CASTQPDRATEAFF
TRBV2,NA,NA,TRBJ2-1,TGTGCCAGCAGAGACAATGAGCAGTTCTTC,CASRDNEQFF
TRBV5-1,NA,NA,TRBJ1-1,TGCGCCAGCAGCTTGGCCACAGGCAACACTGAAGCTTTCTTT,CASSLATGNTEAFF
TRBV4-2,NA,NA,TRBJ2-1,TGTGCCAGCAGCCAGGCCGCGCGAGAACAGTACAATGAGCAGTTCTTC,CASSQAAREQYNEQFF
TRBV19,NA,NA,TRBJ1-2,TGTGCCAGTATAAATCACCTCTATGGCTACACCTTC,CASINHLYGYTF
TRBV6-5,NA,NA,TRBJ2-7,TGTGCCAGCAGCCTGACAGGTCCGTCCCTCTACGAGCAGTACTTC,CASSLTGPSLYEQYF
TRBV18,TRBD1,NA,TRBJ2-3,TGTGCCAGCTCACCTACAGGGGGTAGAGATACGCAGTATTTT,CASSPTGGRDTQYF
TRBV27,TRBD1,NA,TRBJ2-7,TGTGCCAGCAGTTACGACAGGGGTGCCTACGAGCAGTACTTC,CASSYDRGAYEQYF
TRBV5-1,TRBD2,NA,TRBJ2-7,TGCGCCAGCAGCTTGGTAGGGTCCCTCGGGGGGACCTACGAGCAGTACTTC,CASSLVGSLGGTYEQYF
TRBV7-9,NA,once,TRBJ2-7,TGTGCCAGCAGCCCTACAACGGGGGGCACCTACGAGCAGTACTTC,CASSPTTGGTYEQYF
TRBV27,TRBD1,NA,TRBJ2-7,TGTGCCAGCAGTACACGCCGGGACAGGTCATACGAGCAGTACTTC,CASSTRRDRSYEQYF
TRBV27,NA,NA,TRBJ1-2,TGTGCCAGCAGTTTAGGTACAGGGACTAACTATGGCTACACCTTC,CASSLGTGTNYGYTF
TRBV9,NA,NA,TRBJ2-5,TGTGCCAGCAGCGTTATGGCTACCCAAGAGACCCAGTACTTC,CASSVMATQETQYF
TRBV28,NA,NA,TRBJ1-5,TGTGCCAGCATGAGGGCGAATCAGCCCCAGCATTTT,CASMRANQPQHF
TRBV6-5,NA,NA,TRBJ1-2,TGTGCCAGCCGTGCGGGTAACTATGGCTACACCTTC,CASRAGNYGYTF
TRBV27,NA,NA,TRBJ2-7,TGTGCCAGCAGTTTAGTAAGGGGAGCTCACGAGCAGTACTTC,CASSLVRGAHEQYF
TRBV7-9,TRBD2,NA,TRBJ2-5,TGTGCCAGCAGCTTAGTGGGGGGGACGGAGACCCAGTACTTC,CASSLVGGTETQYF
TRBV11-1,NA,NA,TRBJ1-1,TGTGCCAGCAGCTTACAGAACACTGAAGCTTTCTTT,CASSLQNTEAFF
TRBV11-3,NA,NA,TRBJ2-7,TGTGCCAGCAGCTTGGGGTCGGGGGCCCCCTACGAGCAGTACTTC,CASSLGSGAPYEQYF
TRBV5-1,TRBD2,NA,TRBJ2-7,TGCGCCAGCAGCTTGGTTAGCGGGGGACCTACAAGTCTCGAGCAGTACTTC,CASSLVSGGPTSLEQYF
TRBV5-6,NA,NA,TRBJ1-2,TGTGCCAGCAGCTCCCTGAAGGGCGTCTATGGCTACACCTTC,CASSSLKGVYGYTF
TRBV28,NA,NA,TRBJ1-1,TGTGCCTGCTGGGGGGCGCTTAACACTGAAGCTTTCTTT,CACWGALNTEAFF
TRBV10-1,NA,NA,TRBJ2-7,TGCGCCAGCAGTGGCGGGACAACGTACGAGCAGTACTTC,CASSGGTTYEQYF
TRBV28,TRBD1,NA,TRBJ2-7,TGTGCCAGCAGTTTTTCGACAGGGTATCTTAGTGAGCAGTACTTC,CASSFSTGYLSEQYF
TRBV4-1,NA,NA,TRBJ1-4,TGCGCCAGCAGCCAAGATGACCGTCGGAGGCTGTTTTTT,CASSQDDRRRLFF
TRBV19,NA,NA,TRBJ1-5,TGTGCCAGTAGTGAACAGGGTGGTGTGAGCAATCAGCCCCAGCATTTT,CASSEQGGVSNQPQHF
TRBV12-5,NA,NA,TRBJ1-1,TGTGCTAGTGGTTTGCCATCACCCGAAGCTTTCTTT,CASGLPSPEAFF
TRBV6-6,NA,NA,TRBJ2-1,TGTGCCAGCAGTTATTTTGGGGGTGGCAATGAGCAGTTCTTC,CASSYFGGGNEQFF
TRBV9,NA,NA,TRBJ2-1,TGTGCCAGCAGCGTAGACCCAGCGGCCTACAATGAGCAGTTCTTC,CASSVDPAAYNEQFF